Listed here are 7 T cell receptor beta chains from one sample, sequenced in a study of beta chain features in type 1 diabetes. Reverse transcription of all isolated RNA meant that expressed TCRB transcripts were sequenced. Some clones are missing from TCRdb's copy, which holds only in-frame ones; the method was immunoSEQ multiplex PCR. Counted here are fewer than 200,000 clones, about 8.1% occurring once; the ten biggest clones make up about 0.6%. Sample: central memory CD4+ T cells from blood. The source of these receptors is a man between 18 and 29 years old in good health.

This rearrangement joins TRBV7-2 to TRBJ1-4, with 9 bases identical to TRBD1. The CDR3 is 14 amino acids. CDR1 and CDR2 from the germline V gene are SGHTA and FQGNSA. Trimming took 3 bases from V and 8 from J; bases not matched to a gene: 4. CDR3: CASSFRQGGEKLFF. The DNA of the CDR3 is TGTGCCAGCAGCTTCCGACAGGGGGGGGAAAAACTGTTTTTT.

In DNA, the CDR3 is TGTGCCAGCAGCTTAGGACTAGCGGGCGGCACAGATACGCAGTATTTT. Amino acid sequence: CASSLGLAGGTDTQYF. The rearrangement joins TRBV13 to TRBJ2-3; TRBD2 aligns across 9 bases. This CDR3 comprises 16 residues. Looked up from germline, CDR1 is PRHDT and CDR2 is FYEKMQ (reference sequence). Germline trimming cut 0 bases from V and 1 base from J; bases unmatched to any gene: 2.

In its sample, this clone was seen many times. CDR3 protein: CAISESGDIQYF. As DNA, the CDR3 is TGTGCCATCAGTGAGTCAGGGGACATTCAGTACTTC. This chain joins TRBV10-3 and TRBJ2-4; possible D gene TRBD1, 5 bases. Trimming removed 0 bases at V and 8 bases at J, with 5 bases between. The CDR3 totals 12 residues. The germline gives CDR1 ENHRY, CDR2 SYGVKD.

This rearrangement joins TRBV9 to TRBJ2-3; TRBD1 is a possible D gene (6 bases). V lost 4 bases and J lost 5, with 17 bases in between. Germline CDR1 SGDLS, CDR2 YYNGEE. CDR3 length equals 15 residues. The CDR3 here is CASSSYGTPRDTQYF. The CDR3 DNA follows: TGTGCCAGCAGCTCCTACGGGACACCACGAGATACGCAGTATTTT.

This clone occurred a few times. The chain is built from TRBV11-2 and TRBJ1-2; perhaps TRBD1 as D (5 bases). Germline loops: CDR1 SGHAT, CDR2 FQNNGV. The CDR3 contains 16 residues. V lost 1 base and J 6 bases, leaving 18 bases between the germline ends. CDR3 residues: CASSLVNGRVTDGYTF. The DNA for the CDR3 is TGTGCCAGCAGCTTAGTTAACGGCAGGGTAACGGATGGCTACACCTTC. The full variable domain, in which reference TRBV11-2 and TRBJ1-2 provide the parts outside the CDR3, is EAGVAQSPRYKIIEKRQSVAFWCNPISGHATLYWYQQILGQGPKLLIQFQNNGVVDDSQLPKDRFSAERLKGVDSTLKIQPAKLEDSAVYLCASSLVNGRVTDGYTFGSGTRLTVV.

The chain combines TRBV7-9 with TRBJ1-4, with a possible D match to TRBD1 (6 bases). Germline CDR1 SEHNR, CDR2 FQNEAQ (reference sequence). The CDR3 has 13 residues. V was cut by 3 bases and J by 5 bases, with 7 bases left in between. The CDR3 nucleotides read TGTGCCAGCAGCTTGCAGGGGAATGAAAAACTGTTTTTT. It specifies CASSLQGNEKLFF.

In its sample, this clone was seen a few times. The chain links TRBV28 to TRBJ1-2; the D is unclear. This CDR3 is built from 14 residues. Germline V gene sequence: CDR1 MDHEN, CDR2 SYDVKM. V was trimmed by 2 bases and J by 0 bases, leaving 7 bases between them. The CDR3 DNA sequence: TGTGCCAGCAGTTTAACGGGTCCTAACTATGGCTACACCTTC. Amino acids: CASSLTGPNYGYTF.